This record concerns one T cell receptor (beta chain) sequence. The record originates from a study of blood T cell repertoires in COVID-19. Study-level information: COVID-19 samples from acute and convalescent phases originated in the United States, Italy and Spain. From T cells, B-cell-depleted T cells, or PBMCs came the material, which was cDNA or gDNA.

The CDR3 length is 14 residues. Germline CDR1 reads MNHEY; CDR2 reads SVGAGI. Trimming left V 4 bases short and J 1 base short, with 10 bases between. As handled by the study authors: Estimation of nucleated cell counts relied on the amplification of reference gene primers. The method was immunoSEQ multiplex PCR; TCRdb's version includes in-frame clones alone and lacks a portion of them. V and J calls and clone size are those listed in that table; D and trimming were worked out from the DNA. The table shows 60,000 to 75,000 clones, with around 86% occurring only once. The chain has TRBV6-5 and TRBJ1-1; D gene uncertain. Sequenced sample: peripheral blood. This receptor was identified in a middle-aged man with active COVID-19. Here the CDR3 reads CASSSVQRNTEAFF. The CDR3 DNA sequence: TGTGCCAGCAGTTCCGTACAGAGGAACACTGAAGCTTTCTTT.